The 15 T cell receptor beta chains below come from one sample, sequenced in a study of T and B cells in COVID-19 patients. From blood, about 240-550 ng of genomic DNA served as TRB template. TRB rearrangements were amplified by multiplex PCR with BIOMED2 TRB-A/B primers. TCRdb re-analysed the multiplex PCR reads in MiXCR, keeping a single row per CDR3 protein. The sample holds 13,000 or so distinct CDR3 sequences, approximately 30% seen once. The sequencing sample was made of blood. These receptor sequences come from a human donor who had recovered from COVID-19.

By sample share, this clonotype is medium-sized. CDR3 sequence reads: CASTRWAASNQPQHF. CDR3 nucleotides: TGTGCCAGTACCCGATGGGCGGCTAGCAATCAGCCCCAGCATTTT. The chain carries TRBV19 and TRBJ1-5; D unclear. The CDR3 spans 15 residues. Germline-derived CDR1 and CDR2 are LNHDA and SQIVND (reference sequence). V shed 7 bases and J shed 0 bases, with 13 bases lying between them.

The rearrangement joins TRBV6-1 to TRBJ1-1; weak D call: TRBD1 (5 bases). V was trimmed by 7 bases and J by 11 bases, leaving 17 bases between them. Germline V gives CDR1 MNHNS, CDR2 SASEGT. CDR3 length: 12 amino acids. In DNA, the CDR3 is TGTGCCAGCACTCTGAGCATTGGGGCGGCTTTCTTT. Protein sequence: CASTLSIGAAFF.

This clonotype was recorded a few times. This chain joins TRBV11-2 and TRBJ2-3, with D possibly being TRBD1 (6 bases). The CDR3 contains 16 residues. Trimming took off 5 bases at V and 0 bases at J, with 15 bases between the two ends. Germline CDR1 reads SGHAT; CDR2 reads FQNNGV. The CDR3 nucleotides are TGTGCCAGCAGCAGTCCAACAGGGAGTAGCACAGATACGCAGTATTTT. Protein: CASSSPTGSSTDTQYF. Using reference TRBV11-2 and TRBJ2-3 for the parts outside the CDR3, the full variable domain is EAGVAQSPRYKIIEKRQSVAFWCNPISGHATLYWYQQILGQGPKLLIQFQNNGVVDDSQLPKDRFSAERLKGVDSTLKIQPAKLEDSAVYLCASSSPTGSSTDTQYFGPGTRLTVL.

Turning to this clonotype: An end of the junction differs from the germline gene, which may be a read error. The chain carries TRBV11-1 and TRBJ2-2; TRBD2 aligns across 9 bases. Germline V gene lookup returns CDR1 SGHAT and CDR2 FQDESV (reference sequence). The CDR3 spans 14 residues. CDR3 in amino acids: CASSLAGETGELFF. The CDR3 DNA is TGTGCTAGCAGCTTAGCGGGGGAGACCGGGGAGCTGTTTTTT.

The chain employs TRBV5-1 and TRBJ1-1, with D tentatively TRBD1 (6 bases). Germline V lookup: CDR1 SGHRS, CDR2 YFSETQ. The CDR3 spans 14 residues. Trimming took off 3 bases at V and 1 base at J, with 10 bases between the two ends. CDR3: CASSSPDRNTEAFF. Here the CDR3 DNA reads TGCGCCAGCAGCTCTCCGGACAGGAACACTGAAGCTTTCTTT.

This clonotype was found a few times. The chain recombines TRBV5-8 with TRBJ1-6; 10 bases are a match to TRBD1. CDR1 and CDR2 from the germline V gene are SGHTS and YDEGEE. CDR3 size: 15 residues. The V and J ends lost 1 base and 9 bases, in that order; junction bases with no gene match: 4. The CDR3 DNA reads TGTGCCAGCAGCTTGCCAGGGACAGGGGTTTCACCCCTCCACTTT. It codes for CASSLPGTGVSPLHF.

This sequence joins TRBV5-1 and TRBJ2-1, with 16 nucleotides matching TRBD2. CDR1 and CDR2 (germline): SGHRS, YFSETQ. This CDR3 has 20 residues. After removal of 4 bases from V and 0 bases from J, the junction contained 10 bases not matched to a gene. The CDR3 spells CASSPPGLAGGPSSYNEQFF. The CDR3, as DNA: TGCGCCAGCAGCCCGCCGGGACTAGCGGGAGGGCCCAGCTCCTACAATGAGCAGTTCTTC.

The gene calls are TRBV20-1 and TRBJ1-5, with D unresolved. The germline gives CDR1 DFQATT, CDR2 SNEGSKA (reference sequence). The CDR3 sequence is 14 residues long. Trimming cost V 6 bases and J 5 bases, with 17 bases left between them. CDR3 DNA sequence: TGCAGTGCCACACATGGAGGTTTCGATCAGCCCCAGCATTTT. Translation: CSATHGGFDQPQHF.

The table lists this clonotype with a few counts. J is TRBJ2-6 and V is TRBV5-1, with D unclear. The germline V gene has CDR1 SGHRS and CDR2 YFSETQ. Trimming took off 5 bases at V and 1 base at J, with 28 bases between the two ends. CDR3 size: 21 residues. Here the CDR3 reads CASRLASLLERSKSGANVLTF. The CDR3 DNA reads TGCGCCAGCAGACTCGCTTCCCTTTTGGAGAGAAGTAAGTCTGGGGCCAACGTCCTGACTTTC.

This clonotype was seen ten or more times. The gene calls are TRBV24-1 and TRBJ2-1; 10 positions match TRBD2. The CDR3 runs to 16 residues. CDR1 KGHDR and CDR2 SFDVKD come from the germline V gene. V lost 2 bases and J lost 7; bases outside the gene matches: 7. The CDR3: CATSDSGLARSNEQFF. As DNA, the CDR3 is TGTGCCACCAGTGATTCGGGACTAGCGAGGTCGAATGAGCAGTTCTTC.

This sequence joins TRBV12-3 or TRBV12-4 and TRBJ1-5, with TRBD1 matching 7 bases. The ends lost 6 bases at V and 2 bases at J; junction bases unmatched: 7. The CDR3 spans 15 residues. This CDR3 is CASSPGGSGNQPQHF. Here the CDR3 DNA reads TGTGCCAGCAGCCCAGGGGGTTCGGGCAATCAGCCCCAGCATTTT.

At least ten counts were recorded for this clonotype. The V and J genes are TRBV6-5 and TRBJ2-3; D possibly corresponds to TRBD1 (6 bases). CDR1 is MNHEY and CDR2 is SVGAGI in the germline V gene. V was trimmed by 4 bases and J by 2 bases, leaving 16 bases between them. The CDR3 covers 16 residues. CDR3 residues: CASSSGQGRATDTQYF. CDR3 nucleotides: TGTGCCAGCAGTTCCGGGCAGGGGAGAGCCACAGATACGCAGTATTTT.

The sample holds many counts of this clonotype. J is TRBJ2-2 and V is TRBV6-4; no definite D call. Germline V gene lookup returns CDR1 MRHNA and CDR2 SNTAGT. This CDR3 region has 13 residues. Between the trimmed V and J ends, which lost 3 bases and 3 bases, there was a span of 5 bases. The CDR3 protein is CASSESHTGELFF. The CDR3 region has the DNA TGTGCCAGCAGTGAGAGCCACACCGGGGAGCTGTTTTTT.

The rearrangement joins TRBV19 to TRBJ2-1, with 12 bases matching TRBD2. Germline CDR1 LNHDA, CDR2 SQIVND (reference sequence). The trim removed 8 bases at V and 8 bases at J, leaving 7 bases unmatched. The CDR3 length is 14 residues. CDR3 in amino acids: CASGLAGMGDEQFF. CDR3 DNA sequence: TGTGCCAGTGGACTAGCGGGGATGGGCGATGAGCAGTTCTTC.

A word on this clonotype: The junction departs from the called germline gene at one end, perhaps through a read error. The chain combines TRBV20-1 with TRBJ2-7; perhaps TRBD2 as D (5 bases). CDR1 is DFQATT, CDR2 SNEGSKA, per germline (reference sequence). The CDR3 length is 13 residues. The CDR3 coding sequence is TGCAGTGCTAGAGGGAGGATGGAGTACGAGCAGTGCTTC. It is translated as CSARGRMEYEQCF.